This T cell receptor (beta chain) appears in the sequencing data of a study of PD-1 blockade in classical Hodgkin lymphoma (dated by TCRdb to 2018 to 2020). Looking at the study overall: Nivolumab dosing was 3 mg/kg intravenously every 2 weeks, continuing until either disease progression or unacceptable toxicity. The study used TCR beta sequencing and CyTOF to define a peripheral blood immune signature of response to PD-1 blockade in classical Hodgkin lymphoma.

The time point label for this specimen denotes: cycle 4 day 1 (C4D1), after five to seven weeks of nivolumab. Relapse after autologous stem cell transplantation had occurred in all trial patients, and cohorts A, B and C were distinguished by prior brentuximab vedotin exposure. A total of around 59 patients with relapsed/refractory classical Hodgkin lymphoma made up the trial cohort, and each patient's best overall response was complete response, partial response or progressive disease. Trial patients were treated with single-agent nivolumab in the multi-cohort phase II CheckMate 205 trial. An independent review committee assessed best overall response by applying the 2007 International Working Group response criteria. PBMCs from the trial were collected at three points: immediately before nivolumab initiation (C1D1), and during therapy at cycle 2 day 1 and cycle 4 day 1. Peripheral blood was collected in 8 mL Vacutainer Cell Preparation Tubes, from which PBMCs were isolated by centrifugation and then cryopreserved.

The full study reports these points: Baseline TCR diversity was reported to be lower in newly diagnosed patients than in healthy donors, and even lower in relapsed/refractory patients. By C4D1, a significant rise was seen in CD4+ TCR diversity but not in CD8+ TCR diversity (p=0.0027 vs p=0.16), and the rise was most apparent among complete responders (p=0.02). Lower diversity was observed in patients in whom nivolumab was started less than 1 year after ASCT, and these patients were excluded from later analyses so that confounding by immune reconstitution would be avoided. The study covered only a single clinical trial cohort, and the causes of the repertoire differences, possibly disease activity or prior therapy, were still not defined. Among trial patients, those achieving complete response had baseline diversity similar to that of newly diagnosed patients, while diversity was significantly lower in partial responders and progressors.

The Qiagen DNeasy kit was used to extract genomic DNA from unsorted PBMCs and from the negatively selected CD4+ and CD8+ fractions. TCR beta CDR3 regions were subjected to amplification by immunoSEQ multiplex PCR with primers that anneal to V and J segments. Amplification bias was minimized using a synthetic immune receptor repertoire, and residual bias was removed computationally after sequencing. As for the original processing: Custom Python scripts were used to quantify repertoire diversity as the Shannon entropy index. Unsorted, CD4+ and CD8+ repertoires were analyzed separately, except for combined analyses in which CD4+ and CD8+ sequences were merged in silico. A clone was considered expanded if an increase in frequency of at least 2-fold after treatment relative to C1D1 was found, and a pseudocount of 0.5 was applied to clones undetected at baseline. Clones with 0 or 1 copy at C1D1 were defined as singleton clones, while clones with 2 or more copies were defined as non-singleton clones. By matching protein sequences in sorted samples from the same patient, clones expanded in unsorted samples were annotated as CD4+, CD8+ or unknown. Diversity changes from C1D1 to C4D1 were tested in paired samples using Wilcoxon tests. Held by TCRdb, this immuneACCESS table contains in-frame sequences only and omits some clones. Under half of the omission traces to an unresolved V gene where checked; the cause of the rest is unknown. The D gene and trimming were derived from the DNA, and the V and J assignments and clone size from that table. The table for this sample lists around 50,000 clones; 90% of them were counted only once. The top ten constitute 11% to 15% of the sample.

As concerns this clone: It lacks a known antigen. No base-level quality is on record; no much larger clone is a single base apart.

Deletion took 3 bases off V and 5 bases off J, with a span of 4 bases between the germline ends. CDR1 and CDR2 (MDHEN, SYDVKM) derive from the germline V gene. The CDR3 runs 11 residues from the cysteine to the phenylalanine. The DNA shown is the 33-base CDR3, in frame from base 1. The input for sequencing was peripheral blood mononuclear cells (PBMCs), taken before the fourth cycle of nivolumab. The clonotype comes from a human donor with classical Hodgkin lymphoma. The chain employs TRBV28 and TRBJ2-5, with no reliable assignment of the D segment. The CDR3: CASSFWETQYF. The nucleotide sequence is given as TGTGCCAGCAGTTTTTGGGAGACCCAGTACTTC.